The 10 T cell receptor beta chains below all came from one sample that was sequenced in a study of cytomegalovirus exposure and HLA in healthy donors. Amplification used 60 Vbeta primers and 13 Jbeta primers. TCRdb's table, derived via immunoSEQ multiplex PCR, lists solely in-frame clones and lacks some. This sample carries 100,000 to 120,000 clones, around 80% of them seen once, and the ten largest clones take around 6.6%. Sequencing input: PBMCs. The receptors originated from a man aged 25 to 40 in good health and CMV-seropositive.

The CDR3 here is CASSPQGRETQYF. DNA of the CDR3: TGCGCCAGCAGCCCCCAGGGGAGAGAGACCCAGTACTTC. The chain joins TRBV5-1 to TRBJ2-5; TRBD1 might be the D (6 bases). CDR1 is SGHRS and CDR2 is YFSETQ in the germline V gene. Trimming pared 4 bases from V and 4 bases from J, leaving 11 bases between. CDR3 length equals 13 residues.

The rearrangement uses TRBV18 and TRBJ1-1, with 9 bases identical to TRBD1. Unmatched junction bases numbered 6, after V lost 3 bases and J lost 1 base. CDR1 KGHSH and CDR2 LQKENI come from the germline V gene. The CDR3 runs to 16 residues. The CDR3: CASSPRDRAGNTEAFF. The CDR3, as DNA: TGTGCCAGCTCACCTCGGGACAGGGCGGGGAACACTGAAGCTTTCTTT. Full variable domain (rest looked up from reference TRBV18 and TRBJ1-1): NAGVMQNPRHLVRRRGQEARLRCSPMKGHSHVYWYRQLPEEGLKFMVYLQKENIIDESGMPKERFSAEFPKEGPSILRIQQVVRGDSAAYFCASSPRDRAGNTEAFFGQGTRLTVV.

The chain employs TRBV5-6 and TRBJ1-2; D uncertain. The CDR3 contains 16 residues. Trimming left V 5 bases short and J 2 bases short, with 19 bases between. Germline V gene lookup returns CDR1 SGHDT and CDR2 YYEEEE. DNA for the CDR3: TGTGCCAGCAGTTTTTGGGCGGGGAGGTTCAACTATGGCTACACCTTC. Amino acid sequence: CASSFWAGRFNYGYTF.

CDR3 in DNA: TGTGCCTGGAGTCCCCCCCCTCTCGCTAACTATGGCTACACCTTC. Translation: CAWSPPPLANYGYTF. V is TRBV30 and J is TRBJ1-2; D gene uncertain. The CDR3 extends over 15 amino acids. Germline CDR1 GTSNPN, CDR2 SVGIG (reference sequence). V was clipped by 2 bases and J by 0 bases, with 13 bases between them.

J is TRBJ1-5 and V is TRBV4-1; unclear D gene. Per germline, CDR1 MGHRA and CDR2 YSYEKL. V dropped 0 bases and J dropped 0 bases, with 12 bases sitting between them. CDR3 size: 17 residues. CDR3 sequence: CASSQDLVGYSNQPQHF. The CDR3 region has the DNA TGCGCCAGCAGCCAAGATCTCGTCGGGTATAGCAATCAGCCCCAGCATTTT.

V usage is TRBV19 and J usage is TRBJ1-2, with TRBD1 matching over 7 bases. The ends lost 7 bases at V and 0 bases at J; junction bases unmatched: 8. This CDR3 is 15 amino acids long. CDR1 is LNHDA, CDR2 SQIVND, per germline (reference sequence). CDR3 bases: TGTGCCAGTACCCCGGTAACAGGGGCTAACTATGGCTACACCTTC. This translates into CASTPVTGANYGYTF.

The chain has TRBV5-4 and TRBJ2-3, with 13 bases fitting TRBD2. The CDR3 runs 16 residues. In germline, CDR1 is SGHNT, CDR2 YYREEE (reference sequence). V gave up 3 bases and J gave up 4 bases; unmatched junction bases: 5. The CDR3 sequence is CASSSRTSGGADTQYF. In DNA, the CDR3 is TGTGCCAGCAGCTCTCGGACTAGCGGGGGAGCAGATACGCAGTATTTT.

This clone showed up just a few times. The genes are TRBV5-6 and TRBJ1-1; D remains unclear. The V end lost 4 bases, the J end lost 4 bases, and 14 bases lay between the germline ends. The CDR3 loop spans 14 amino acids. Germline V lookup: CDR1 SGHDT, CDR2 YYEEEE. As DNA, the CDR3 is TGTGCCAGCAGCCCCTCTTTACTAAGCACTGAAGCTTTCTTT. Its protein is CASSPSLLSTEAFF. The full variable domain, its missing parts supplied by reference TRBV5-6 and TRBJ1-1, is DAGVTQSPTHLIKTRGQQVTLRCSPKSGHDTVSWYQQALGQGPQFIFQYYEEEERQRGNFPDRFSGHQFPNYSSELNVNALLLGDSALYLCASSPSLLSTEAFFGQGTRLTVV.

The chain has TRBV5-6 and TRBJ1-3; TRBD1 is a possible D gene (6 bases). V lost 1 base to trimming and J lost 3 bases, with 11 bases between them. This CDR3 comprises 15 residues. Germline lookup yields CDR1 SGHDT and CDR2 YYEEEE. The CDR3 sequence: CASSLPQGIGNTIYF. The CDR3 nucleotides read TGTGCCAGCAGCTTGCCACAGGGTATTGGAAACACCATATATTTT.

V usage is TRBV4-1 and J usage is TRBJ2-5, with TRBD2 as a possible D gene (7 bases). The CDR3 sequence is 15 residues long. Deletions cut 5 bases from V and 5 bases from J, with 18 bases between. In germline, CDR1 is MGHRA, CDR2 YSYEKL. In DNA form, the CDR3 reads TGCGCCAGCAGCACGCAAGGAGGGAGGGGGGAGACCCAGTACTTC. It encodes CASSTQGGRGETQYF.